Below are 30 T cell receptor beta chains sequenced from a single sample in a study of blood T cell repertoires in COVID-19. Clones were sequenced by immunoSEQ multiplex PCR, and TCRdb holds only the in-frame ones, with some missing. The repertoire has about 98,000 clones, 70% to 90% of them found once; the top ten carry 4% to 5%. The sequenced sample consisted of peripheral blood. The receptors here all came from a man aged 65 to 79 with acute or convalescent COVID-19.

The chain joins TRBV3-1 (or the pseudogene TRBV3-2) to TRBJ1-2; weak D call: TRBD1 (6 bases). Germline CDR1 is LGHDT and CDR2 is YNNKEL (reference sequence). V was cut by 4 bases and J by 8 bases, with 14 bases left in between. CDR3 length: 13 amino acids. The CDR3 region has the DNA TGTGCCAGCAGCCTCGACAGGTATCAAGGCTACACCTTC. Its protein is CASSLDRYQGYTF.

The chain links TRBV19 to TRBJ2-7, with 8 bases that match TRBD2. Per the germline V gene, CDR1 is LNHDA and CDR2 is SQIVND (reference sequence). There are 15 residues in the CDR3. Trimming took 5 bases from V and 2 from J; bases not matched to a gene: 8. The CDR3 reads CASSPGGAPAYEQYF. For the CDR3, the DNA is TGTGCCAGTAGTCCGGGGGGGGCCCCCGCCTACGAGCAGTACTTC.

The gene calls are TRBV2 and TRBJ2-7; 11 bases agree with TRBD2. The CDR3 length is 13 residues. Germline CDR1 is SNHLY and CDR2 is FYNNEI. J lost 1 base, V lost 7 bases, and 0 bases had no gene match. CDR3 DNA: TGTGCCAGCACTAGCGGGGGGTCCTACGAGCAGTACTTC. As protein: CASTSGGSYEQYF.

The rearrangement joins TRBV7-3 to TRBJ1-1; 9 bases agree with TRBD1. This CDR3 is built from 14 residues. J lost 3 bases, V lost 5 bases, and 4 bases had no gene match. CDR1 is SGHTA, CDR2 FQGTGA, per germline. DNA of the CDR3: TGTGCCAGCAGCGACAGGGGGAAAGACACTGAAGCTTTCTTT. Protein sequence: CASSDRGKDTEAFF.

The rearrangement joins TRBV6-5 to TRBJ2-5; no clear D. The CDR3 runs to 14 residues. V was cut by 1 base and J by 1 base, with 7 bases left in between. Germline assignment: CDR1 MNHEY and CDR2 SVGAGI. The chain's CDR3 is CASSYYTVQETQYF. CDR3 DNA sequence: TGTGCCAGCAGTTACTATACAGTCCAAGAGACCCAGTACTTC.

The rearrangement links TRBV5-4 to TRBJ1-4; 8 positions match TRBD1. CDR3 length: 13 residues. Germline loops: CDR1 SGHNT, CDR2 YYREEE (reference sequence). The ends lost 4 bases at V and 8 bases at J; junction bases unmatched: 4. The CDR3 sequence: CASSEDRAEKLFF. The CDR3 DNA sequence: TGTGCCAGCAGCGAGGACAGGGCCGAAAAACTGTTTTTT. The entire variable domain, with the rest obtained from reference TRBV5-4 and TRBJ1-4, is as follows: ETGVTQSPTHLIKTRGQQVTLRCSSQSGHNTVSWYQQALGQGPQFIFQYYREEENGRGNFPPRFSGLQFPNYSSELNVNALELDDSALYLCASSEDRAEKLFFGSGTQLSVL.

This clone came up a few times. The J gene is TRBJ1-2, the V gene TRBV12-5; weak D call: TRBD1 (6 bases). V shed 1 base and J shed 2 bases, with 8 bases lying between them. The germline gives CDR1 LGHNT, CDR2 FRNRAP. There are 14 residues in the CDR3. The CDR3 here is CASGLGQENYGYTF. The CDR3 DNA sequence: TGTGCTAGTGGTTTGGGACAGGAAAACTATGGCTACACCTTC.

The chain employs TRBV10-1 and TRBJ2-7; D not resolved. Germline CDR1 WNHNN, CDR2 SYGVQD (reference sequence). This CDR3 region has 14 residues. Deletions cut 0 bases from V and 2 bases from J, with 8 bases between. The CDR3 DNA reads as TGCGCCAGCAGTGAGTCTCCTAGGCCCTACGAGCAGTACTTC. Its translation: CASSESPRPYEQYF.

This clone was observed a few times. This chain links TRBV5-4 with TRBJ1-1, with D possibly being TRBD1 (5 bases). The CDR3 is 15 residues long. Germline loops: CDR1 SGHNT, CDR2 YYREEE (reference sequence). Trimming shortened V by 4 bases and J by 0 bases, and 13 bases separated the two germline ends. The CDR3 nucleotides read TGTGCCAGCAGCGGAACAGGTGGGATGAACACTGAAGCTTTCTTT. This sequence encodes CASSGTGGMNTEAFF.

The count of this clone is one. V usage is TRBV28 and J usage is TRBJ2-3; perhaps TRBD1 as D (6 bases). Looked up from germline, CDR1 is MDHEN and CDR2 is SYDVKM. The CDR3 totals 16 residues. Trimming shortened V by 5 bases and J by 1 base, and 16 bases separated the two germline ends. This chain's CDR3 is CASSPPGVWGTDTQYF. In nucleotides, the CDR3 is TGTGCCAGCAGTCCTCCAGGGGTCTGGGGCACAGATACGCAGTATTTT.

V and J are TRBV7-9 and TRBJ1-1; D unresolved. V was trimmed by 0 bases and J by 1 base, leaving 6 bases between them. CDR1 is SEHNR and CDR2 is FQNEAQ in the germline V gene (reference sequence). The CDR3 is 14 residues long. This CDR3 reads CASSLAPQNTEAFF. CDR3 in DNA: TGTGCCAGCAGCTTAGCGCCACAGAACACTGAAGCTTTCTTT.

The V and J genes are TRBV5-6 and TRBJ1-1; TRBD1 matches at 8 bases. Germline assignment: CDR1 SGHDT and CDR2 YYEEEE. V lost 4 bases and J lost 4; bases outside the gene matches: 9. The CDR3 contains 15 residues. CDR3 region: CASSLPQQGVTEAFF. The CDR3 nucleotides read TGTGCCAGCAGCCTCCCTCAACAGGGGGTCACTGAAGCTTTCTTT.

The CDR3 loop reads CASSLVGGDGYTF. The CDR3 DNA sequence: TGCGCCAGCAGCTTGGTAGGGGGCGACGGCTACACCTTC. The rearrangement links TRBV5-1 to TRBJ1-2, with 7 bases identical to TRBD1. J was trimmed by 8 bases and V by 0 bases; bases with no gene match: 4. The CDR3 runs 13 residues. CDR1 is SGHRS and CDR2 is YFSETQ in the germline V gene. The complete variable domain, with remaining parts taken from reference TRBV5-1 and TRBJ1-2, reads KAGVTQTPRYLIKTRGQQVTLSCSPISGHRSVSWYQQTPGQGLQFLFEYFSETQRNKGNFPGRFSGRQFSNSRSEMNVSTLELGDSALYLCASSLVGGDGYTFGSGTRLTVV.

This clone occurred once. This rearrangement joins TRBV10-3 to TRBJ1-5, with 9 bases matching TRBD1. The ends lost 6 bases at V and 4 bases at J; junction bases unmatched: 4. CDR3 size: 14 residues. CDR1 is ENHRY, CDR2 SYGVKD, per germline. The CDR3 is CAIRGDRENQPQHF. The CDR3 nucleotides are TGTGCCATCAGGGGGGACAGGGAGAATCAGCCCCAGCATTTT.

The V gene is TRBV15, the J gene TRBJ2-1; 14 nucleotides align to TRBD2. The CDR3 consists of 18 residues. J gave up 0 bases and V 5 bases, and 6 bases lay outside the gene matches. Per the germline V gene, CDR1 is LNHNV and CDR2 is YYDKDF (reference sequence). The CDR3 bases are TGTGCCACCAGCGTACGACTAGCGGGGGGGAGCTCCTACAATGAGCAGTTCTTC. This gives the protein CATSVRLAGGSSYNEQFF. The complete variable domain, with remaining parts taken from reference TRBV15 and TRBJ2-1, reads DAMVIQNPRYQVTQFGKPVTLSCSQTLNHNVMYWYQQKSSQAPKLLFHYYDKDFNNEADTPDNFQSRRPNTSFCFLDIRSPGLGDTAMYLCATSVRLAGGSSYNEQFFGPGTRLTVL.

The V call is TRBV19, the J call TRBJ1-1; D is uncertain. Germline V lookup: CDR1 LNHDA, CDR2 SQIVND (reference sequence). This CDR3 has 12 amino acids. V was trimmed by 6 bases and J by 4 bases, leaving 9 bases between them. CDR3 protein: CASRTEGTEAFF. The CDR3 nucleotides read TGTGCCAGTAGAACAGAGGGCACTGAAGCTTTCTTT. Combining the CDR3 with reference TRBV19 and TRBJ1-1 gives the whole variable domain DGGITQSPKYLFRKEGQNVTLSCEQNLNHDAMYWYRQDPGQGLRLIYYSQIVNDFQKGDIAEGYSVSREKKESFPLTVTSAQKNPTAFYLCASRTEGTEAFFGQGTRLTVV.

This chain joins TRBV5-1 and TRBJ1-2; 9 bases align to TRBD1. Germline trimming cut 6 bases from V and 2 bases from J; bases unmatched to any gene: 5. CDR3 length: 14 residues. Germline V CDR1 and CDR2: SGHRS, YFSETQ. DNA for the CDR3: TGCGCCAGCAAAGGACAGGGGCGAAACTATGGCTACACCTTC. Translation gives CASKGQGRNYGYTF.

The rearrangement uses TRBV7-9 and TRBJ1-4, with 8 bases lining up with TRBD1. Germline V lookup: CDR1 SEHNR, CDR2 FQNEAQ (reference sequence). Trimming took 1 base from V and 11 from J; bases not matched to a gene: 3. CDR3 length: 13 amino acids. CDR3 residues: CASSLDQGAKLFF. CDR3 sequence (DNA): TGTGCCAGCAGCTTAGATCAGGGGGCTAAACTGTTTTTT.

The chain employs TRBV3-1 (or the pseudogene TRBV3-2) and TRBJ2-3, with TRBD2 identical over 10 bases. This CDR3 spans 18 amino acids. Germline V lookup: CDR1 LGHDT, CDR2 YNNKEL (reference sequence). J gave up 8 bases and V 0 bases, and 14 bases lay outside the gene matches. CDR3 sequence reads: CASSQDQLAGSMWGTQYF. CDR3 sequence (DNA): TGTGCCAGCAGCCAAGATCAACTAGCGGGGTCCATGTGGGGTACGCAGTATTTT.

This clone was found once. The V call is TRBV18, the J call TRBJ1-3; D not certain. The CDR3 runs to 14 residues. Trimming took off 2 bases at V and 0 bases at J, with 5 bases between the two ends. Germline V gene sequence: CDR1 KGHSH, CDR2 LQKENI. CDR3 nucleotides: TGTGCCAGCTCACCAGGCTCCTCTGGAAACACCATATATTTT. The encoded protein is CASSPGSSGNTIYF. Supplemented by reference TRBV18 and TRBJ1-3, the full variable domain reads NAGVMQNPRHLVRRRGQEARLRCSPMKGHSHVYWYRQLPEEGLKFMVYLQKENIIDESGMPKERFSAEFPKEGPSILRIQQVVRGDSAAYFCASSPGSSGNTIYFGEGSWLTVV.

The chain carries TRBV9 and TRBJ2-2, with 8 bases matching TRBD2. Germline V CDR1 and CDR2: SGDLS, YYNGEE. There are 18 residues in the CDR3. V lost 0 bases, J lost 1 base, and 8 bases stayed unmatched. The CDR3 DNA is TGTGCCAGCAGCGTAGGTAGGAGGAGCGGGGGGAACACCGGGGAGCTGTTTTTT. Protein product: CASSVGRRSGGNTGELFF.

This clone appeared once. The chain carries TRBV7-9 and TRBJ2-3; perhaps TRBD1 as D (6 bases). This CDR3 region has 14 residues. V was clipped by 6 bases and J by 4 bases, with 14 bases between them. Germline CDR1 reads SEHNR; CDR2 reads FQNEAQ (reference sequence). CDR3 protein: CASSPDRRADTQYF. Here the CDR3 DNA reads TGTGCCAGCAGTCCAGACAGGAGAGCAGATACGCAGTATTTT.

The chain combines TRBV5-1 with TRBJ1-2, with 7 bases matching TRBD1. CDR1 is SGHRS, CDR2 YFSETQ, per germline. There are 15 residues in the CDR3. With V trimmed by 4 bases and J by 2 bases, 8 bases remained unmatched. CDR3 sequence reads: CASSPRQGSNYGYTF. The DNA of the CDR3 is TGCGCCAGCAGCCCCCGACAGGGCTCAAACTATGGCTACACCTTC.

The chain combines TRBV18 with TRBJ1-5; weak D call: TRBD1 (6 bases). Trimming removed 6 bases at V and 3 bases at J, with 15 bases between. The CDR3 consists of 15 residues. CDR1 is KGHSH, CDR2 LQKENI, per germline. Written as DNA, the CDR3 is TGTGCCAGCTCGCGGGCAGGGGCGCTCAATCAGCCCCAGCATTTT. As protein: CASSRAGALNQPQHF.

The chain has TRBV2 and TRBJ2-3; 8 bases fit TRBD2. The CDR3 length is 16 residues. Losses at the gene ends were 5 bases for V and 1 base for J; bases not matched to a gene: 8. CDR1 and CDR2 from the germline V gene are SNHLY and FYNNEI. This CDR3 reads CASSRPGLGGTDTQYF. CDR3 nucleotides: TGTGCCAGCAGTCGTCCGGGACTAGGGGGCACAGATACGCAGTATTTT.

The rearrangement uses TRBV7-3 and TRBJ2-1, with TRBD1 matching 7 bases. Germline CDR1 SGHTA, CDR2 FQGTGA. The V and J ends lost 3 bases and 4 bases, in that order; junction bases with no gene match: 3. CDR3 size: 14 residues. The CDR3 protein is CASSFRDSYNEQFF. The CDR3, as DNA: TGTGCCAGCAGCTTCCGGGACAGTTACAATGAGCAGTTCTTC.

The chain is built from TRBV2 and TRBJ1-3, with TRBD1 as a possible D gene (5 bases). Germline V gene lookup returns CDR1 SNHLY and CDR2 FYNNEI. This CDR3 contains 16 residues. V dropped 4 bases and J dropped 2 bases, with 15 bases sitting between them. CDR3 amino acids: CASSGLGGAAGNTIYF. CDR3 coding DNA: TGTGCCAGCAGTGGGCTTGGAGGGGCTGCTGGAAACACCATATATTTT.

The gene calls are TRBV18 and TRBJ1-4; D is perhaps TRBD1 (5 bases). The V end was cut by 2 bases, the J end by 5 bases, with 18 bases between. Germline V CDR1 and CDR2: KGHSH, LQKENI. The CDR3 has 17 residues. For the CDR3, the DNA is TGTGCCAGCTCACCATGGGGCCCCCCGATGGCGAATGAAAAACTGTTTTTT. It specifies CASSPWGPPMANEKLFF.

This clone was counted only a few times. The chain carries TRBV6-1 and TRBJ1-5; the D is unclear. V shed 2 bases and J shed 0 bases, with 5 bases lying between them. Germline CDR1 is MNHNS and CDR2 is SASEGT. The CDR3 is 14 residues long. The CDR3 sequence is CASSERSSNQPQHF. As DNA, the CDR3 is TGTGCCAGCAGTGAAAGGAGTAGCAATCAGCCCCAGCATTTT.

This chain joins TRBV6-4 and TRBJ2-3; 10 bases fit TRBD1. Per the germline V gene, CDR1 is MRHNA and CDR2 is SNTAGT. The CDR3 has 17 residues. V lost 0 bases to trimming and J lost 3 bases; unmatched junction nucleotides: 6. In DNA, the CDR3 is TGTGCCAGCAGTGACTCTGTTGGACAGGGGGGAACAGATACGCAGTATTTT. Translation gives CASSDSVGQGGTDTQYF.